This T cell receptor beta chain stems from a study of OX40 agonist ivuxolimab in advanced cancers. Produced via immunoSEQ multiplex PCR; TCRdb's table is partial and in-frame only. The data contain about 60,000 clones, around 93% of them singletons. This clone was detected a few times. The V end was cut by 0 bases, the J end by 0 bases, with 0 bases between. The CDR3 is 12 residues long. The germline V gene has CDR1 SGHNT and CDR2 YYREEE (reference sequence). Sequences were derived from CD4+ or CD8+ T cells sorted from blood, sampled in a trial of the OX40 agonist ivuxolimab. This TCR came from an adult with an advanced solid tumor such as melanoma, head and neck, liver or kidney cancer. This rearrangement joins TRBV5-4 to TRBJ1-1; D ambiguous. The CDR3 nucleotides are TGTGCCAGCAGCTTGGTGAACACTGAAGCTTTCTTT. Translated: CASSLVNTEAFF. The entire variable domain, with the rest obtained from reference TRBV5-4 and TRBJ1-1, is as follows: ETGVTQSPTHLIKTRGQQVTLRCSSQSGHNTVSWYQQALGQGPQFIFQYYREEENGRGNFPPRFSGLQFPNYSSELNVNALELDDSALYLCASSLVNTEAFFGQGTRLTVV.